Shown below are 5 T cell receptor beta chains from a single sample sequenced in a study of shared clonotypes between healthy human individuals. CD45RO negativity and positive selection for CCR7 defined naive CD8 cells, a population that excluded terminally differentiated effector memory CD45RA+ cells. Some clones are missing from TCRdb's copy, which holds only in-frame ones; the method was immunoSEQ multiplex PCR. The data show 550,000 to 750,000 clones, about 91% seen once. Material: naive CD8+ T cells sorted from blood. These receptors all come from a man under 40 in good health.

The chain uses TRBV28 and TRBJ2-1; D ambiguous. The CDR3 has 13 residues. V gave up 1 base and J gave up 8 bases, with 9 bases separating them. The germline gives CDR1 MDHEN, CDR2 SYDVKM. The CDR3: CASSLLPGDEQFF. Here the CDR3 DNA reads TGTGCCAGCAGTTTATTGCCCGGCGATGAGCAGTTCTTC.

V is TRBV4-1 and J is TRBJ2-3; TRBD2 matches at 11 bases. Germline CDR1 and CDR2: MGHRA and YSYEKL. The ends lost 5 bases at V and 5 bases at J; junction bases unmatched: 6. The CDR3 is 15 residues long. CDR3 bases: TGCGCCAGCAGCGAAGGGCTAGCGGGAGGAGATACGCAGTATTTT. Protein sequence: CASSEGLAGGDTQYF.

The chain carries TRBV19 and TRBJ2-1; weak D call: TRBD2 (6 bases). The CDR3 runs 13 residues. V was shortened by 0 bases and J by 8 bases, with 8 bases between the two germline ends. The germline V gene encodes CDR1 LNHDA and CDR2 SQIVND (reference sequence). DNA for the CDR3: TGTGCCAGTAGTATAGAGTCGGGGGATGAGCAGTTCTTC. Its translation: CASSIESGDEQFF.

Worth noting for this clone: The junction departs from germline at one end; a sequencing error may be responsible. The rearrangement joins TRBV12-5 to TRBJ2-1; 10 bases are a match to TRBD2. The CDR3 covers 15 residues. Germline V gene data show CDR1 as LGHNT and CDR2 as FRNRAP. This CDR3 reads CASGLTSGTYIEQFF. The CDR3 DNA follows: TGTGCTAGTGGTTTGACTAGCGGGACCTACATTGAGCAGTTCTTC.

This clone has a single count. The V and J genes are TRBV7-7 and TRBJ1-5, with 7 bases identical to TRBD1. V gave up 2 bases and J gave up 2 bases; unmatched junction bases: 21. This CDR3 is built from 21 residues. CDR1 and CDR2 (germline): SSHAT, FNYEAQ (reference sequence). The CDR3, as DNA: TGTGCCAGCAGCTTATTCTTAGGCTCGAGACAGGGATCAAACGGCAATCAGCCCCAGCATTTT. Protein sequence: CASSLFLGSRQGSNGNQPQHF.